The clone carrying this T cell receptor (beta chain) was seen only once. Its target is unknown. At one end, the junction sequence differs from germline, possibly due to a read error. CDR3 length equals 13 residues. Germline CDR1 reads SSHAT; CDR2 reads FNYEAQ (reference sequence). Libraries were prepared by immunoSEQ multiplex PCR; TCRdb keeps only in-frame clonotypes and omits some of them. This sample has around 37,000 clones, with over 60% found just once. Pools of viral peptides were used by the ViraFEST assay to expand antigen-specific CD4+ T cells ahead of sequencing. Culturing for approximately 10 days preceded CD4+ T cell isolation. By PCR, the person was confirmed to have had SARS-CoV-2 infection between March and December 2020. Cultures used under 2.5 million PBMC per well, around 9 IU/ml IL-2 and roughly 10 ug/ml peptides. The sample is drawn from a study of vaccination effects on CD4 cells after COVID-19. Study as a whole: Two doses of BNT162b2 or mRNA-1273 vaccine were administered to participants.

This material consisted of CD4+ T cells from PBMCs cultured with a peptide pool, taken before COVID-19 vaccination. This sequence joins TRBV7-7 and TRBJ2-5, with TRBD2 identical over 9 bases. The source is a human donor who had a prior SARS-CoV-2 infection. The CDR3 sequence: CASSPTSGTSKYF. CDR3 in DNA: TGTGCTAGCAGTCCTACTTCGGGGACTAGCAAGTACTTC.